The 9 T cell receptor beta chains given below trace back to one sample, sequenced in a study of TIL therapy for anti-PD-1-resistant metastatic lung cancer. Time point of the sample: pre-treatment sample, taken before nivolumab and TIL therapy. The libraries were made with immunoSEQ v3. The assay was immunoSEQ multiplex PCR, and TCRdb's table has in-frame clones only and misses some. The sample holds 36,000 or so clones, more than 60% seen once. Sequencing used blood, obtained at baseline. All receptors come from a person aged 30 to 80 with non-small cell lung cancer.

The gene calls are TRBV28 and TRBJ1-5; no clear D gene. The germline V gene encodes CDR1 MDHEN and CDR2 SYDVKM. The CDR3 spans 12 residues. Between the trimmed V and J ends, which lost 5 bases and 4 bases, there was a span of 6 bases. CDR3: CASSEGNQPQHF. The CDR3 DNA reads TGTGCCAGCAGTGAAGGGAATCAGCCCCAGCATTTT.

V usage is TRBV7-6 and J usage is TRBJ2-7; 7 bases are shared with TRBD1. J was trimmed by 6 bases and V by 5 bases; bases with no gene match: 10. The CDR3 is made up of 14 amino acids. Germline values: CDR1 SGHVS, CDR2 FNYEAQ. The CDR3 here is CASSIGTDPAEQYF. The CDR3, as DNA: TGTGCCAGCAGCATCGGGACAGATCCCGCCGAGCAGTACTTC.

V and J are TRBV5-1 and TRBJ1-1; tentatively, D is TRBD1 (5 bases). The germline V gene encodes CDR1 SGHRS and CDR2 YFSETQ. This CDR3 contains 15 residues. The V end was cut by 4 bases, the J end by 5 bases, with 18 bases between. CDR3: CASSLQAGGWTEAFF. CDR3 in DNA: TGCGCCAGCAGCCTCCAGGCCGGGGGTTGGACTGAAGCTTTCTTT.

This clone occurred a few times. In the same sample, other DNA sequences code for this CDR3. V gene TRBV5-1 combines with J gene TRBJ2-1; perhaps D is TRBD1 or TRBD2 (5 bases each). V lost 4 bases and J 7 bases, leaving 9 bases between the germline ends. The CDR3 loop spans 12 amino acids. Per germline, CDR1 SGHRS and CDR2 YFSETQ. The CDR3 DNA sequence: TGCGCCAGCAGCCCCTGGGGGAATGAGCAGTTCTTC. Translation gives CASSPWGNEQFF.

The chain links TRBV9 to TRBJ1-6; 8 bases map to TRBD1. Germline CDR1 and CDR2: SGDLS and YYNGEE. The CDR3 loop spans 15 amino acids. The junction had 6 bases not matched to a gene; V was cut back by 4 bases and J by 6 bases. For the CDR3, the DNA is TGTGCCAGCAGCATATTGGACAGGGTTAATTCACCCCTCCACTTT. This encodes CASSILDRVNSPLHF.

The chain carries TRBV7-8 and TRBJ2-7; D is possibly TRBD2 (5 bases). The germline gives CDR1 SGHVS, CDR2 FQNEAQ. Trimming shortened V by 1 base and J by 7 bases, and 20 bases separated the two germline ends. CDR3 length equals 16 residues. The CDR3 here is CASSLDRLTSLREQYF. For the CDR3, the DNA is TGTGCCAGCAGCTTAGACAGACTAACGAGCCTTCGGGAGCAGTACTTC.

The chain is built from TRBV4-3 and TRBJ2-7, with 8 bases that match TRBD2. V dropped 3 bases and J dropped 5; count of bases not matched to a gene: 12. In germline, CDR1 is LGHNA, CDR2 YSLEER. There are 16 residues in the CDR3. The CDR3 DNA reads TGCGCCAGCAGCCACGAGAGCGGGGGAGTTGGTGACGAGCAGTACTTC. Its protein product is CASSHESGGVGDEQYF.

The chain couples TRBV9 to TRBJ2-5, with D possibly matching TRBD1 (5 bases). V was pared by 0 bases and J by 6 bases, with 9 bases between. Germline lookup yields CDR1 SGDLS and CDR2 YYNGEE. The CDR3 length is 13 residues. CDR3 in amino acids: CASSVDPGQTQYF. The CDR3 region has the DNA TGTGCCAGCAGCGTAGATCCAGGGCAGACCCAGTACTTC.

The chain is built from TRBV13 and TRBJ2-7; D is possibly TRBD1 or TRBD2 (6 bases each). V dropped 0 bases and J dropped 2 bases, with 14 bases sitting between them. Germline assignment: CDR1 PRHDT and CDR2 FYEKMQ (reference sequence). The CDR3 has 16 amino acids. The CDR3 sequence: CASSLGGTGAPYEQYF. The CDR3 region has the DNA TGTGCCAGCAGCTTAGGGGGGACGGGGGCCCCCTACGAGCAGTACTTC.